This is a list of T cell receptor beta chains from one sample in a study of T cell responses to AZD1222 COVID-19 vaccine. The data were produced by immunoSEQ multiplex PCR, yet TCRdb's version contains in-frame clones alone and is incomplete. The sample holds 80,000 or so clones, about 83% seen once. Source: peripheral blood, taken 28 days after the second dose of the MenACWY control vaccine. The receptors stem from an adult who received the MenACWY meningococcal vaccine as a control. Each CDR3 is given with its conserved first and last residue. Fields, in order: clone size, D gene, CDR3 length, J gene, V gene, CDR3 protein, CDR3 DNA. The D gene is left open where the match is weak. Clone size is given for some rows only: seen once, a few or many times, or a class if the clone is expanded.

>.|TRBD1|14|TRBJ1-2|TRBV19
CASTTPGTGFGYTF
TGTGCCAGTACCACCCCCGGGACAGGGTTTGGCTACACCTTC
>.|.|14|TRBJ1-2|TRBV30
CAWSVLSTNYGYTF
TGTGCCTGGAGTGTACTCTCCACCAACTATGGCTACACCTTC
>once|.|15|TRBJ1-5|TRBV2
CASSAGFAGNQPQHF
TGTGCCAGCAGTGCAGGCTTCGCGGGGAATCAGCCCCAGCATTTT
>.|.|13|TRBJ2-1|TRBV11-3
CASSSGVYNEQFF
TGTGCCAGCAGCTCGGGAGTTTACAATGAGCAGTTCTTC
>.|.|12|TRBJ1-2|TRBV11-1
CASSLNNEGYTF
TGTGCCAGCAGCTTAAATAACGAGGGCTACACCTTC
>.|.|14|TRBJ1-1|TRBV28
CASSPWGVNTEAFF
TGTGCCAGCAGCCCATGGGGGGTGAACACTGAAGCTTTCTTT
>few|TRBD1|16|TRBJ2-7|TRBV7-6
CASSGHTGTGTYEQYF
TGTGCCAGCAGCGGCCACACCGGGACAGGGACATACGAGCAGTACTTC
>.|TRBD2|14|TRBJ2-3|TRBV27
CASRTSGGLSTQYF
TGTGCCAGCAGGACTAGCGGGGGGCTCAGTACGCAGTATTTT
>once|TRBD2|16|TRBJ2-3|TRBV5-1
CASSLAGGLSTDTQYF
TGCGCCAGCAGCTTGGCCGGGGGACTAAGCACAGATACGCAGTATTTT
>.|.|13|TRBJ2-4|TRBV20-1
CSASSEAKNIQYF
TGCAGTGCTAGTAGTGAAGCCAAAAACATTCAGTACTTC
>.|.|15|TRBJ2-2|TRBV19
CASSTPIGLTGELFF
TGTGCCAGTAGTACCCCCATCGGCCTCACCGGGGAGCTGTTTTTT
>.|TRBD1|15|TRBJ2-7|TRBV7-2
CASSSAGTGAYEQYF
TGTGCCAGCAGTAGTGCCGGGACAGGGGCCTACGAGCAGTACTTC
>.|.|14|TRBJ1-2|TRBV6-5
CASRQLSLDYGYTF
TGTGCCAGCAGACAGCTTAGCCTTGACTATGGCTACACCTTC
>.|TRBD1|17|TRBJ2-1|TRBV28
CASSLRNFWDRGGEQFF
TGTGCCAGCAGTTTACGAAATTTCTGGGACAGGGGAGGTGAGCAGTTCTTC
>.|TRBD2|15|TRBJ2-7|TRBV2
CASSAGLAGSYEQYF
TGTGCCAGCAGTGCCGGACTAGCGGGATCCTACGAGCAGTACTTC
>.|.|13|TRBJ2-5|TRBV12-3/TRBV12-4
CASSLDGEETQYF
TGTGCCAGCAGCCTGGACGGGGAAGAGACCCAGTACTTC
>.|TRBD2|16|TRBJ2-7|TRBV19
CASSEGPGLARNEQYF
TGTGCCAGTAGTGAAGGGCCGGGACTAGCTAGAAACGAGCAGTACTTC
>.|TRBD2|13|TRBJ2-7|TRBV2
CASSEERGREQYF
TGTGCCAGCAGTGAGGAGCGGGGGCGCGAGCAGTACTTC
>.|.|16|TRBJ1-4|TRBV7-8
CATKAGATRTNEKLFF
TGTGCCACAAAGGCAGGGGCGACAAGAACTAATGAAAAACTGTTTTTT
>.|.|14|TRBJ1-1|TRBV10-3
CAISESRVDDEAFF
TGTGCCATCAGTGAGTCCCGGGTGGACGATGAAGCTTTCTTT
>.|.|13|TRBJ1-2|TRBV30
CAWSVGRDYGYTF
TGTGCCTGGAGTGTTGGTAGGGACTATGGCTACACCTTC
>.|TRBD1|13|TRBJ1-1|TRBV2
CASTRGGNTEAFF
TGTGCCAGCACCAGGGGGGGGAACACTGAAGCTTTCTTT
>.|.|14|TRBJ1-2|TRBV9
CASTRSQGNYGYTF
TGTGCCAGCACTCGTTCGCAAGGAAACTATGGCTACACCTTC
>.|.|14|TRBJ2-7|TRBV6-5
CASSRTASSYEQYF
TGTGCCAGCAGTCGCACGGCAAGCTCCTACGAGCAGTACTTC
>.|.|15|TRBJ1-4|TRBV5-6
CASSLAGLTGEKLFF
TGTGCCAGCAGCTTGGCTGGCCTCACGGGGGAAAAACTGTTTTTT
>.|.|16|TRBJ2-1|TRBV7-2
CASSLAPGDIYNEQFF
TGTGCCAGCAGCTTAGCCCCGGGGGATATCTACAATGAGCAGTTCTTC
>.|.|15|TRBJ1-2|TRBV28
CASRGGIMVDSGYTF
TGTGCCAGCAGGGGGGGTATAATGGTCGACAGTGGCTACACCTTC
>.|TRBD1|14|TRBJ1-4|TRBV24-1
CATERDRVNEKLFF
TGTGCCACTGAAAGGGACAGGGTTAATGAAAAACTGTTTTTT
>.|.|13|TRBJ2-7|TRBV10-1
CASSDTCFYEQYF
TGCGCCAGCAGTGATACCTGTTTCTACGAGCAGTACTTC
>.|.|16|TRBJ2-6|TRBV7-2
CASSLGALSGANVLTF
TGTGCCAGCAGCTTAGGTGCCCTTTCTGGGGCCAACGTCCTGACTTTC
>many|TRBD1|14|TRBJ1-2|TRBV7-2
CASSPMWTGYGYTF
TGTGCCAGCAGCCCCATGTGGACAGGCTATGGCTACACCTTC
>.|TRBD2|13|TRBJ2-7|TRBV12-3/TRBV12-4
CASKGLAGDEQYF
TGTGCCAGCAAGGGACTAGCGGGAGACGAGCAGTACTTC
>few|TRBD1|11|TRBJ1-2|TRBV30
CAWETRGGYTF
TGTGCCTGGGAGACCAGGGGGGGCTACACCTTC
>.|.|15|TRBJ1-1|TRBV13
CASSFEPGPGTEAFF
TGTGCCAGCAGCTTCGAACCGGGACCGGGCACTGAAGCTTTCTTT
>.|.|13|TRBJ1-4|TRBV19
CASGRRENEKLFF
TGTGCCAGTGGGAGACGGGAGAATGAAAAACTGTTTTTT
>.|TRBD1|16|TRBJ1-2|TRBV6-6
CASKDRGHRANYGYTF
TGTGCCAGCAAAGACAGGGGGCACCGTGCGAACTATGGCTACACCTTC
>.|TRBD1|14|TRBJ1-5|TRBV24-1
CATDGQGGNQPQHF
TGTGCCACCGATGGACAGGGTGGTAATCAGCCCCAGCATTTT
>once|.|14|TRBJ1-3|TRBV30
CAWSVGYSGNTIYF
TGTGCCTGGAGTGTAGGGTATTCTGGAAACACCATATATTTT
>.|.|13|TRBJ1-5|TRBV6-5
CASSPLFNQPQHF
TGTGCCAGCAGTCCCCTGTTTAATCAGCCCCAGCATTTT
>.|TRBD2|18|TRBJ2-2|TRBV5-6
CASSSFWASGSGSGELFF
TGTGCCAGCAGCTCCTTTTGGGCTAGCGGGAGTGGTAGCGGGGAGCTGTTTTTT
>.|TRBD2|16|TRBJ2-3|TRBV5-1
CASSPGLAGDTDTQYF
TGCGCCAGCAGCCCAGGACTAGCGGGGGACACAGATACGCAGTATTTT
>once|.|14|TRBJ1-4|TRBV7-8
CASSLRDVNEKLFF
TGTGCCAGCAGCTTGAGGGATGTGAATGAAAAACTGTTTTTT
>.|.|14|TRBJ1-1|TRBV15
CATSGLTENTEAFF
TGTGCCACCAGCGGCTTGACAGAGAACACTGAAGCTTTCTTT
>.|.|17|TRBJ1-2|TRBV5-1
CASSVRSTSRGGYGYTF
TGCGCCAGCAGCGTCCGTTCGACCTCCCGCGGGGGTTATGGCTACACCTTC
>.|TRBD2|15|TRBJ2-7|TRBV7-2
CASSLDERRGGEQYF
TGTGCCAGCAGCTTAGACGAGCGGCGGGGGGGAGAGCAGTACTTC
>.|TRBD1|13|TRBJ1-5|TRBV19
CASSGTGRQPQHF
TGTGCCAGTAGTGGGACAGGGCGTCAGCCCCAGCATTTT
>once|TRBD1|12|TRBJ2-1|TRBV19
CASSLRTGTLFF
TGTGCCAGTAGTCTCCGGACAGGGACGCTGTTCTTC
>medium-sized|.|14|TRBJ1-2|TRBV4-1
CASSLYLADTGYTF
TGCGCCAGCAGCCTTTACTTAGCGGACACTGGCTACACCTTC
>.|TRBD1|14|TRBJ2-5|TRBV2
CASSWDRGYGTQYF
TGTGCCAGCAGTTGGGACAGGGGGTACGGGACCCAGTACTTC